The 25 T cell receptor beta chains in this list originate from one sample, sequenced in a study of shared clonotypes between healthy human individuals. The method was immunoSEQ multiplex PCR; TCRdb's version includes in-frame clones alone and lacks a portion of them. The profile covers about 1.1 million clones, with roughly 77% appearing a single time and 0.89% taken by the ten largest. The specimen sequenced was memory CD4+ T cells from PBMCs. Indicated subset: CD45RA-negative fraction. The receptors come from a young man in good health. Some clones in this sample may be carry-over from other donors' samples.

CDR3 residues: CASKVAQAYEQYF. The CDR3 DNA is TGTGCCAGCAAGGTAGCACAGGCGTACGAGCAGTACTTC. This chain links TRBV2 with TRBJ2-7, with D possibly matching TRBD1 (5 bases). The V end lost 7 bases, the J end lost 4 bases, and 14 bases lay between the germline ends. Germline assignment: CDR1 SNHLY and CDR2 FYNNEI. The CDR3 is 13 amino acids.

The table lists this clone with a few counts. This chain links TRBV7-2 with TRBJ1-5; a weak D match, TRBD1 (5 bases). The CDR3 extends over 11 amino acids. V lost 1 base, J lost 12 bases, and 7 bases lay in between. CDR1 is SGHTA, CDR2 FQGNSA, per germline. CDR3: CASSLGGIQHF. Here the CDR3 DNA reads TGTGCCAGCAGCTTAGGGGGGATCCAGCATTTT.

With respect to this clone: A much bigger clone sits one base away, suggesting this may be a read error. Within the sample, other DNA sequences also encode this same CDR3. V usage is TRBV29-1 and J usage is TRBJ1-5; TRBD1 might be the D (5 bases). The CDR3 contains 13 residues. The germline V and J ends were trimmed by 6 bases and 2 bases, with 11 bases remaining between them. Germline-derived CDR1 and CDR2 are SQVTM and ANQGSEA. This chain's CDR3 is CSVSSGGNQPQHF. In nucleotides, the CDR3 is TGCAGCGTCTCATCGGGGGGCAATCAGCCCCAGCATTTT.

This CDR3 reads CSVEGLVGGPNEQYF. The DNA of the CDR3 is TGCAGCGTGGAGGGTCTAGTAGGAGGGCCCAACGAGCAGTACTTC. This rearrangement joins TRBV29-1 to TRBJ2-7; TRBD2 is a possible D gene (6 bases). The germline CDR1 and CDR2 sequences are SQVTM and ANQGSEA. The CDR3 length is 15 residues. Trimming removed 6 bases at V and 5 bases at J, with 23 bases between.

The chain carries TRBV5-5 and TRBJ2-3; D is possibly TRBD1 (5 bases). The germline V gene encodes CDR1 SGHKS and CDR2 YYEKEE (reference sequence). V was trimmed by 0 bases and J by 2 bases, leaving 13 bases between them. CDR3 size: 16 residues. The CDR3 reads CASSLASQGFTDTQYF. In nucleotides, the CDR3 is TGTGCCAGCAGCTTGGCCTCGCAGGGTTTCACAGATACGCAGTATTTT. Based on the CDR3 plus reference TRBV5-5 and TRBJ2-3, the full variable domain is DAGVTQSPTHLIKTRGQQVTLRCSPISGHKSVSWYQQVLGQGPQFIFQYYEKEERGRGNFPDRFSARQFPNYSSELNVNALLLGDSALYLCASSLASQGFTDTQYFGPGTRLTVL.

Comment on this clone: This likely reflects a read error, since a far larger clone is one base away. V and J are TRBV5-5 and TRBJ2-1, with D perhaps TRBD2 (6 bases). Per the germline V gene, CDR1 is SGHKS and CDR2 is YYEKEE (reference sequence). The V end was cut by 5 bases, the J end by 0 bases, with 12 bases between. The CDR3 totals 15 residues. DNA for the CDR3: TGTGCCAGCAGTTTAGCGGTAAGCTCCTACAATGAGCAGTTCTTC. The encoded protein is CASSLAVSSYNEQFF.

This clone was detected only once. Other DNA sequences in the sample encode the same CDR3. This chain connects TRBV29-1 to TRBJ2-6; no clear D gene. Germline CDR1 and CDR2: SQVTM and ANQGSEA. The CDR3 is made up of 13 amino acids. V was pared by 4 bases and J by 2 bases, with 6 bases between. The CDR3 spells CSVVGAGANVLTF. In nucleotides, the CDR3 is TGCAGCGTTGTTGGAGCTGGGGCCAACGTCCTGACTTTC.

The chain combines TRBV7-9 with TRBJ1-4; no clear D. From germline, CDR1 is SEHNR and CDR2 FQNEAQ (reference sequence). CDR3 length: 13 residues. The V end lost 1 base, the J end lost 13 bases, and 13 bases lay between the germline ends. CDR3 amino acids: CASSLEQVGRLFF. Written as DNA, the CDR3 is TGTGCCAGCAGCTTAGAGCAGGTGGGCCGACTGTTTTTT.

The CDR3 DNA follows: TGTGCCAGCAGCAACGGGGGGGCTAGCGGTTACGAGCAGTACTTC. Amino acid sequence: CASSNGGASGYEQYF. The J gene is TRBJ2-7, the V gene TRBV28, with 8 bases fitting TRBD2. The CDR3 consists of 15 residues. With V trimmed by 6 bases and J by 4 bases, 11 bases remained unmatched. Germline CDR1 MDHEN, CDR2 SYDVKM.

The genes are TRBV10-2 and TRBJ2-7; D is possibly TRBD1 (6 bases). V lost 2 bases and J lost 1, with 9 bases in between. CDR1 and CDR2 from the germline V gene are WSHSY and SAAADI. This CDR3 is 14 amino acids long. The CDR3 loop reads CASSEGQPSYEQYF. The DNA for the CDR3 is TGCGCCAGCAGTGAGGGACAGCCGTCCTACGAGCAGTACTTC.

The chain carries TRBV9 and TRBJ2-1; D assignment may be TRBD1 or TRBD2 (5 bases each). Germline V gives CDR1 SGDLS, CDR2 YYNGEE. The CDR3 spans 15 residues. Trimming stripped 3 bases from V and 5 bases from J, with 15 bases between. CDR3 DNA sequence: TGTGCCAGCAGCGCCCAGGGAGACGGACACAATGAGCAGTTCTTC. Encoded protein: CASSAQGDGHNEQFF.

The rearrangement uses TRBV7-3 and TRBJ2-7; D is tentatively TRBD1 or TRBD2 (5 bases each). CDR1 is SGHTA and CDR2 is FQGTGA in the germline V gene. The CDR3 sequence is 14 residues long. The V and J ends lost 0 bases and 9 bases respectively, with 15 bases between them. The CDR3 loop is CASSLTSGQTTQYF. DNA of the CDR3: TGTGCCAGCAGCTTAACGTCGGGGCAGACCACGCAGTACTTC.

Here the CDR3 reads CSVEAKTGTDTQYF. The CDR3 region has the DNA TGCAGCGTTGAGGCTAAGACAGGCACAGATACGCAGTATTTT. The chain links TRBV29-1 to TRBJ2-3; maybe TRBD1 (5 bases). The germline gives CDR1 SQVTM, CDR2 ANQGSEA. The V gene lost 3 bases and the J gene lost 1 base, with 11 bases spanning the gap. The CDR3 totals 14 residues.

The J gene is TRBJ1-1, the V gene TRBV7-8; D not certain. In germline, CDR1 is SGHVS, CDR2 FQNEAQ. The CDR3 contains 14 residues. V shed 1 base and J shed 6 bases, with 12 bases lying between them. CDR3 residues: CASSLGSLGAEAFF. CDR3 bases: TGTGCCAGCAGCTTAGGGTCACTCGGTGCTGAAGCTTTCTTT.

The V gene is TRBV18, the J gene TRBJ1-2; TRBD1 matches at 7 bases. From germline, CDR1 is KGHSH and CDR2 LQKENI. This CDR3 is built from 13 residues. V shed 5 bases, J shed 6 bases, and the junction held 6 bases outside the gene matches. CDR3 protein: CASSEGQKNGYTF. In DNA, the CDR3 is TGTGCCAGCTCAGAGGGACAGAAGAATGGCTACACCTTC.

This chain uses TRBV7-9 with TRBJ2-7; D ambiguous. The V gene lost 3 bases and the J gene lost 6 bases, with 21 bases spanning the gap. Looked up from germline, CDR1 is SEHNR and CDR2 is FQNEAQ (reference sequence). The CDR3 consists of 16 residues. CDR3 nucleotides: TGTGCCAGCAGCTTTCAGTCCCTGTTCAAACGTCCCGAGCAGTACTTC. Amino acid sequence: CASSFQSLFKRPEQYF.

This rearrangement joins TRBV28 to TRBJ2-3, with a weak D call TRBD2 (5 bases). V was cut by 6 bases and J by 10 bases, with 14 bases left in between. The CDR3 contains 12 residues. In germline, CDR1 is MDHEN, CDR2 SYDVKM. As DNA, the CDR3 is TGTGCCAGCAGGTCGGACTGGACGGCGCAGTATTTT. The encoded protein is CASRSDWTAQYF.

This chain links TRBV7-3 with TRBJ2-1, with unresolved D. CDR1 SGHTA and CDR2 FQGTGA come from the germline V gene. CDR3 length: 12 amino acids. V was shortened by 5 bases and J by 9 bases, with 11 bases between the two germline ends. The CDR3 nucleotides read TGTGCCAGCAGCCCCCGACCAGGTGAGCAGTTCTTC. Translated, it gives CASSPRPGEQFF. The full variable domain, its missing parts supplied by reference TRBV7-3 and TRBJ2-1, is GAGVSQTPSNKVTEKGKYVELRCDPISGHTALYWYRQSLGQGPEFLIYFQGTGAADDSGLPNDRFFAVRPEGSVSTLKIQRTERGDSAVYLCASSPRPGEQFFGPGTRLTVL.

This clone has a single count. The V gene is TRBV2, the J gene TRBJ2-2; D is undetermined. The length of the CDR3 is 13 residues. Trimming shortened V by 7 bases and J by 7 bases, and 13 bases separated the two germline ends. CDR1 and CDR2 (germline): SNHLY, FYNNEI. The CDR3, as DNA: TGTGCCAGCACCGGGTCTGTTAGCGGGGAGCTGTTTTTT. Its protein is CASTGSVSGELFF.

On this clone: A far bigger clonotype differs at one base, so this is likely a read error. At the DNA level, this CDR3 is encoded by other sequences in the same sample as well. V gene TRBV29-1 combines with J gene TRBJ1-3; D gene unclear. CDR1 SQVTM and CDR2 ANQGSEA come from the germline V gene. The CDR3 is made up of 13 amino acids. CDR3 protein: CSGGRADGNTIYF. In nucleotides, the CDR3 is TGCAGCGGTGGTAGGGCAGACGGAAACACTATATATTTT.

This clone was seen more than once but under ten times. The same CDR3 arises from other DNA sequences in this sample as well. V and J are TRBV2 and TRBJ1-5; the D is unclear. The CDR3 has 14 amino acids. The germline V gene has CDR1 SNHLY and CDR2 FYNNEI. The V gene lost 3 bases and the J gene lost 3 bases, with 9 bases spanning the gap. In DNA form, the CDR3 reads TGTGCCAGCAGTGAGGGCCAGGACAATCAGCCCCAGCATTTT. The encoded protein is CASSEGQDNQPQHF.

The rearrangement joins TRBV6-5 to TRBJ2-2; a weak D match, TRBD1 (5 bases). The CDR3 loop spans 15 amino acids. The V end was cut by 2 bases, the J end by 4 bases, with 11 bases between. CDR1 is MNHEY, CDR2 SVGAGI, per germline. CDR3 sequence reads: CASSYVQGGTGELFF. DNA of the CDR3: TGTGCCAGCAGTTACGTCCAGGGTGGCACCGGGGAGCTGTTTTTT.

The CDR3: CASSPDTGGASNEQFF. CDR3 nucleotide sequence: TGCGCCAGCAGTCCTGATACAGGGGGCGCGTCCAATGAGCAGTTCTTC. The genes are TRBV5-1 and TRBJ2-1; TRBD1 matches at 9 bases. The CDR3 loop spans 16 amino acids. Germline V gene sequence: CDR1 SGHRS, CDR2 YFSETQ. J lost 6 bases, V lost 5 bases, and 12 bases had no gene match. Full variable domain (remainder filled in from reference TRBV5-1 and TRBJ2-1): KAGVTQTPRYLIKTRGQQVTLSCSPISGHRSVSWYQQTPGQGLQFLFEYFSETQRNKGNFPGRFSGRQFSNSRSEMNVSTLELGDSALYLCASSPDTGGASNEQFFGPGTRLTVL.

The CDR3 DNA reads TGTGCCAGCAGTGCCCCTTCGACCTACGAGCAGTACTTC. This codes for CASSAPSTYEQYF. The chain couples TRBV6-5 to TRBJ2-7; the D is unclear. The germline V gene encodes CDR1 MNHEY and CDR2 SVGAGI. CDR3 size: 13 residues. V gave up 5 bases and J gave up 2 bases, with 10 bases separating them.

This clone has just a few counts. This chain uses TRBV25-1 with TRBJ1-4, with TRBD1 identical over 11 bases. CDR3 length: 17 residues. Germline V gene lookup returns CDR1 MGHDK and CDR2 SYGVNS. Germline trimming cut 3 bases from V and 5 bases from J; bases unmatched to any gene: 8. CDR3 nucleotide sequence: TGTGCCAGCAGTGACCTCCGGACAGGGGGCGGAAATGAAAAACTGTTTTTT. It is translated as CASSDLRTGGGNEKLFF.